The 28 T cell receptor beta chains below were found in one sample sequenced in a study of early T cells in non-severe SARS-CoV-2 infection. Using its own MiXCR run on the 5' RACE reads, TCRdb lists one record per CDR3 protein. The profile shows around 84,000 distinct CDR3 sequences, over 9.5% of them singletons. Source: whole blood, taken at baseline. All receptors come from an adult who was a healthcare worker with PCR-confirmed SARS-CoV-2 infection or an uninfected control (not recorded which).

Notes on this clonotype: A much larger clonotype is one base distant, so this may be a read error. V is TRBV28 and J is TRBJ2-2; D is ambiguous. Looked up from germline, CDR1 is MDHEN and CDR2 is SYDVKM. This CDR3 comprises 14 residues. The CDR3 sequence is CVSNTPRSTGELFF. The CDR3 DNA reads TGTGTCAGCAACACGCCCCGCAGCACCGGGGAGCTGTTTTTT.

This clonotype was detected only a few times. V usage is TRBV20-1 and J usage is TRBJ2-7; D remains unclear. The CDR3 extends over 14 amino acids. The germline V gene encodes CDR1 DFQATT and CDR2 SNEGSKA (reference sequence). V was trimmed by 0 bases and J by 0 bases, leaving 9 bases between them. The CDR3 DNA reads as TGCAGTGCTAGAGATGTTGCTAGCTCCTACGAGCAGTACTTC. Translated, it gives CSARDVASSYEQYF.

The CDR3 sequence: CASSVQGAGNEQFF. The CDR3 nucleotides read TGCGCCAGCAGCGTACAGGGGGCAGGAAATGAGCAGTTCTTC. The chain is built from TRBV5-1 and TRBJ2-1, with 9 bases aligning to TRBD1. In germline, CDR1 is SGHRS, CDR2 YFSETQ. The CDR3 is made up of 14 amino acids. J lost 7 bases, V lost 4 bases, and 6 bases had no gene match. Based on the CDR3 plus reference TRBV5-1 and TRBJ2-1, the full variable domain is KAGVTQTPRYLIKTRGQQVTLSCSPISGHRSVSWYQQTPGQGLQFLFEYFSETQRNKGNFPGRFSGRQFSNSRSEMNVSTLELGDSALYLCASSVQGAGNEQFFGPGTRLTVL.

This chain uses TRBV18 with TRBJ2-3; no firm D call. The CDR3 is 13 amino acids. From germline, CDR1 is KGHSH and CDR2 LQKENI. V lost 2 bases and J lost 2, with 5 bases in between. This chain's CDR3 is CASSPGDTDTQYF. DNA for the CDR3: TGTGCCAGCTCACCAGGGGACACAGATACGCAGTATTTT.

The CDR3 loop reads CASSSPSEADTQYF. In DNA form, the CDR3 reads TGCGCCAGCAGTAGTCCCTCCGAGGCAGATACGCAGTATTTT. The V and J genes are TRBV5-1 and TRBJ2-3; D not resolved. The CDR3 extends over 14 amino acids. The germline gives CDR1 SGHRS, CDR2 YFSETQ. V was pared by 5 bases and J by 4 bases, with 14 bases between.

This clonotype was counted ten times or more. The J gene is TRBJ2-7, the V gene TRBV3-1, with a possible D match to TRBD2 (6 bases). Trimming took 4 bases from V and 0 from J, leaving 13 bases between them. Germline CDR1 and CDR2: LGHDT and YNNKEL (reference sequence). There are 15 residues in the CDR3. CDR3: CASSRPTGSSYEQYF. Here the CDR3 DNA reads TGTGCCAGCAGCCGCCCTACCGGGAGCTCCTACGAGCAGTACTTC.

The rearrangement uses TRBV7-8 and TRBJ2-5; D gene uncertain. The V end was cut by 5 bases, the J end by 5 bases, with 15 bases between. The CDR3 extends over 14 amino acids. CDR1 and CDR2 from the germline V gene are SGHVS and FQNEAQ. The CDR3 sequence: CASSPRSSSETQYF. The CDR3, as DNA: TGTGCCAGCAGCCCCAGATCCAGCTCGGAGACCCAGTACTTC.

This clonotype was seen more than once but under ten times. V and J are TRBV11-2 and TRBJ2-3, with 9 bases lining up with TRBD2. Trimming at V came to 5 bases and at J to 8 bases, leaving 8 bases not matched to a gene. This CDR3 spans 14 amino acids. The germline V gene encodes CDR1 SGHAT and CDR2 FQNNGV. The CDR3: CASSGIAGVGTQYF. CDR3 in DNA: TGTGCCAGCAGCGGAATAGCGGGAGTTGGTACGCAGTATTTT.

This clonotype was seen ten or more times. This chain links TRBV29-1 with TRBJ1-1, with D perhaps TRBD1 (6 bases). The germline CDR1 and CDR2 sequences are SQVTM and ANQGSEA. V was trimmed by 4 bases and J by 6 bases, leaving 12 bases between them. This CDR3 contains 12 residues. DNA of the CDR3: TGCAGCGTTGTATACAGGGACGCTGAAGCTTTCTTT. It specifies CSVVYRDAEAFF.

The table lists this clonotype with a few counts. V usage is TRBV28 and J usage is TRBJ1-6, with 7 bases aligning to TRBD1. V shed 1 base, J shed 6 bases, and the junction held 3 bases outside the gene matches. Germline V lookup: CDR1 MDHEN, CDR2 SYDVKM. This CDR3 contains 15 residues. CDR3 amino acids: CASSLSTGSNSPLHF. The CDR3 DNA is TGTGCCAGCAGTTTATCGACAGGGTCTAATTCACCCCTCCACTTT.

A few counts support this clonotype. CDR3 DNA sequence: TGTGCCAGCAGTTTAGCGGGACGCTCCTACGAGCAGTACTTC. Its protein is CASSLAGRSYEQYF. The V and J genes are TRBV12-3 or TRBV12-4 and TRBJ2-7; D tentatively reads TRBD1 or TRBD2 (5 bases each). The CDR3 covers 14 residues. V was trimmed by 0 bases and J by 0 bases, leaving 6 bases between them.

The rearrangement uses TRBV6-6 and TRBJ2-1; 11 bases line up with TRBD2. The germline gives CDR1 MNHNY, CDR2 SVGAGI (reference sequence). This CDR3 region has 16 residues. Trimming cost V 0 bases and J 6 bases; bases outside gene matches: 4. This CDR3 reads CASSYSTSGTRNEQFF. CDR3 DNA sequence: TGTGCCAGCAGTTACTCGACTAGCGGGACCCGCAATGAGCAGTTCTTC.

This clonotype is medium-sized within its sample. The CDR3 nucleotides are TGTGCCAGCAGTCGGACAGGGGGGACAACAGATACGCAGTATTTT. Its translation is CASSRTGGTTDTQYF. This chain uses TRBV6-4 with TRBJ2-3; 10 nucleotides match TRBD1. The length of the CDR3 is 15 residues. Per the germline V gene, CDR1 is MRHNA and CDR2 is SNTAGT. J lost 3 bases, V lost 5 bases, and 5 bases had no gene match.

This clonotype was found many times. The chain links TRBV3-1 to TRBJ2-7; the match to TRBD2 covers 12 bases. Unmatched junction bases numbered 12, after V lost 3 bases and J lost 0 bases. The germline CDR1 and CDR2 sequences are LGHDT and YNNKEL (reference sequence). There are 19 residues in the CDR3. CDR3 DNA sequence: TGTGCCAGCAGCCACGGCAGACTAGCGGGAGTTGGAAGCTCCTACGAGCAGTACTTC. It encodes CASSHGRLAGVGSSYEQYF.

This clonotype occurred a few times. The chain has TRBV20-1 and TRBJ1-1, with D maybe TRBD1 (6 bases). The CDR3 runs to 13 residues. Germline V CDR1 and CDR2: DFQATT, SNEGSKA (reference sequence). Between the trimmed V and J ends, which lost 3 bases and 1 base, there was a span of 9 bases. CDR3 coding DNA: TGCAGTGCTAGTCAGGGGTCGAACACTGAAGCTTTCTTT. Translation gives CSASQGSNTEAFF.

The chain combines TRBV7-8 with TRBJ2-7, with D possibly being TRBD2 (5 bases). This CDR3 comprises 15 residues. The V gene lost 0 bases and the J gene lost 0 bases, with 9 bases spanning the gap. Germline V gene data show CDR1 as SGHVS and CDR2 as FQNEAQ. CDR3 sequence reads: CASSLAGAPSYEQYF. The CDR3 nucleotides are TGTGCCAGCAGCTTAGCGGGAGCCCCCTCCTACGAGCAGTACTTC.

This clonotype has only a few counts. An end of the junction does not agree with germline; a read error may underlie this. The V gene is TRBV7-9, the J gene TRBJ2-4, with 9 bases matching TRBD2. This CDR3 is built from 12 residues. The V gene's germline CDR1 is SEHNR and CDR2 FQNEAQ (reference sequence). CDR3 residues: CASSFQAGGAHF. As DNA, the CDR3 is TGTGCCAGCAGTTTTCAGGCGGGAGGGGCCCACTTC. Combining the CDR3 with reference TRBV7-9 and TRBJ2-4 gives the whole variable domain DTGVSQNPRHKITKRGQNVTFRCDPISEHNRLYWYRQTLGQGPEFLTYFQNEAQLEKSRLLSDRFSAERPKGSFSTLEIQRTEQGDSAMYLCASSFQAGGAHFGAGTRLSVL.

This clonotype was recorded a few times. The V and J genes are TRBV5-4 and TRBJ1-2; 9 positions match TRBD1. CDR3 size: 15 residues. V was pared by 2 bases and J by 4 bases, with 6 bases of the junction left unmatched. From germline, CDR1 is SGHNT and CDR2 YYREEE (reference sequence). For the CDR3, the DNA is TGTGCCAGCAGCTTTAAACAGGGGGCGATCTATGGCTACACCTTC. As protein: CASSFKQGAIYGYTF.

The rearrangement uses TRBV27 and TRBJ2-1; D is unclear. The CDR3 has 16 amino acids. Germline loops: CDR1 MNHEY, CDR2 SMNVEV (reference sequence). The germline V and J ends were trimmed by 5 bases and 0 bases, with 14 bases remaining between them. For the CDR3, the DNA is TGTGCCAGCAGTCGGTACTCGCGGAACTCCTACAATGAGCAGTTCTTC. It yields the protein CASSRYSRNSYNEQFF.

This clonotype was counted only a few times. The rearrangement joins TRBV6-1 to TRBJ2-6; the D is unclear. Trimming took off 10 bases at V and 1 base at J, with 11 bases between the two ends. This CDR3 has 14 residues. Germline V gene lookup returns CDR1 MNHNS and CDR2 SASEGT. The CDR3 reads CAIGQTSGANVLTF. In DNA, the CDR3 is TGTGCCATTGGTCAAACTTCTGGGGCCAACGTCCTGACTTTC.

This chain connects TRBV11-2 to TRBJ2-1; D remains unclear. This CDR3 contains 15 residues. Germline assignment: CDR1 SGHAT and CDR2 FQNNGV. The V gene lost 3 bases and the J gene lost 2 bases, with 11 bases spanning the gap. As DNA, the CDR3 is TGTGCCAGCAGCTTTGGCGCCACCACCTACAATGAGCAGTTCTTC. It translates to CASSFGATTYNEQFF.

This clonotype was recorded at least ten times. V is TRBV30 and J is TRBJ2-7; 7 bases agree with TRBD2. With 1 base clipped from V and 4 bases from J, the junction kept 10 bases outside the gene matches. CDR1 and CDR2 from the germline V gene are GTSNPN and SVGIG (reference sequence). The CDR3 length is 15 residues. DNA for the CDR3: TGTGCCTGGAGTGGCCTAGGCGGGAGTATATACGAGCAGTACTTC. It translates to CAWSGLGGSIYEQYF.

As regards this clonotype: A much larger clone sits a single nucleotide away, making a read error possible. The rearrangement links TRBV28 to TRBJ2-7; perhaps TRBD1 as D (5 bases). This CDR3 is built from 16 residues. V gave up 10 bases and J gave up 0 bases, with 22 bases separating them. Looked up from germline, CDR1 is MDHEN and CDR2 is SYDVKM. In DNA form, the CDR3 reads TGTGCCACTTTCCCCTCGTGGTGGGGCACCTCCTACGAGCAGTACTTC. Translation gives CATFPSWWGTSYEQYF.

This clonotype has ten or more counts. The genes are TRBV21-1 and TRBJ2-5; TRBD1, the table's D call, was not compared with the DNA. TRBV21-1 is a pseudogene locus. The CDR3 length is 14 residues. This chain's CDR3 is CASSSQGKGETQYF. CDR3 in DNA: TGTGCCAGCAGCAGTCAGGGGAAGGGAGAGACCCAGTACTTC.

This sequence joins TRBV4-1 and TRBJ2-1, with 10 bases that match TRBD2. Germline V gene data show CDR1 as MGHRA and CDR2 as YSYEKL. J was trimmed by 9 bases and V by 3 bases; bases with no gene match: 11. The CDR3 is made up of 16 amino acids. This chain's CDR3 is CASSQVAGGVVVEQFF. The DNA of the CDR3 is TGCGCCAGCAGCCAGGTAGCGGGAGGTGTGGTTGTTGAGCAGTTCTTC.

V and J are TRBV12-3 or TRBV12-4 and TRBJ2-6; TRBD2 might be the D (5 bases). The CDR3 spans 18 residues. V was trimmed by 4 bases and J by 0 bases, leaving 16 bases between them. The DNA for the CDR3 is TGTGCCAGCAGTTCCTACGGGGAAATCCTCTCTGGGGCCAACGTCCTGACTTTC. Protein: CASSSYGEILSGANVLTF.

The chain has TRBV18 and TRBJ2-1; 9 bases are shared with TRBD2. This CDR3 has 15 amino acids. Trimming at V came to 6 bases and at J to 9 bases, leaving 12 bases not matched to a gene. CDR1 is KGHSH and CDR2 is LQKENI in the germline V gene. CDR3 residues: CASSPLLAGDGEQFF. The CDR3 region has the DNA TGTGCCAGCTCCCCGCTATTAGCGGGAGACGGTGAGCAGTTCTTC.

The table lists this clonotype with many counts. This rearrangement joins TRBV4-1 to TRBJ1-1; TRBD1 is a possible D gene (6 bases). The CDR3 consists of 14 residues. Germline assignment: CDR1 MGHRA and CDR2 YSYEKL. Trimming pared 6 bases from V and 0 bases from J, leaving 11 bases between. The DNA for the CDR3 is TGCGCCAGCAGAAACAGGGCTATGAACACTGAAGCTTTCTTT. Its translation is CASRNRAMNTEAFF.